Below are 29 T cell receptor beta chains sequenced from a single sample in a study of T cells after yellow fever vaccination. MiXCR was run by TCRdb on the 5' RACE reads, yielding one entry per CDR3 protein. Of more than 450,000 distinct CDR3 sequences detected, less than 25% appear once; the ten largest clones hold about a sixth. The sequencing here drew on PBMCs, taken more than 20 days after the first yellow fever vaccination. The receptors shown here come from a man younger than 30 who received the YFV17D yellow fever vaccine.

This clonotype appeared a few times. The rearrangement links TRBV6-5 to TRBJ1-4, with a weak D call TRBD1 (6 bases). V dropped 5 bases and J dropped 6 bases, with 7 bases sitting between them. The CDR3 has 12 amino acids. Germline assignment: CDR1 MNHEY and CDR2 SVGAGI. The CDR3 DNA sequence: TGTGCCAGCAGTCACAGGGATGAAAAACTGTTTTTT. It encodes CASSHRDEKLFF.

This clonotype has a handful of counts. The chain combines TRBV11-1 with TRBJ2-7, with 8 nucleotides matching TRBD1. The CDR3 covers 18 residues. Germline assignment: CDR1 SGHAT and CDR2 FQDESV (reference sequence). J lost 6 bases, V lost 1 base, and 17 bases had no gene match. The CDR3 protein is CASSLVTRRGQGYSEQYF. The DNA of the CDR3 is TGTGCCAGCAGCTTAGTCACCCGCCGAGGACAGGGATATAGCGAGCAGTACTTC.

The sample holds many counts of this clonotype. The V call is TRBV6-1, the J call TRBJ2-1, with 11 nucleotides matching TRBD2. There are 18 residues in the CDR3. V shed 5 bases and J 0 bases; nucleotides not matched to a gene: 9. Germline loops: CDR1 MNHNS, CDR2 SASEGT. CDR3 region: CASSPSGLAGSSYNEQFF. The CDR3 DNA reads TGTGCCAGCAGTCCAAGTGGACTAGCGGGCAGCTCCTACAATGAGCAGTTCTTC.

The rearrangement joins TRBV6-9 to TRBJ2-5; 8 bases are shared with TRBD2. J lost 3 bases, V lost 7 bases, and 13 bases had no gene match. CDR3 length equals 16 residues. From germline, CDR1 is MNHGY and CDR2 SVAAGI. The CDR3 DNA follows: TGTGCCAGCACACCCCCTATAGCGCGGGGGGAAGAGACCCAGTACTTC. Its translation: CASTPPIARGEETQYF.

This clonotype occurred a few times. V usage is TRBV5-1 and J usage is TRBJ2-7, with D perhaps matching TRBD1 (5 bases). This CDR3 comprises 13 residues. CDR1 and CDR2 (germline): SGHRS, YFSETQ. V was clipped by 3 bases and J by 7 bases, with 14 bases between them. CDR3 sequence (DNA): TGCGCCAGCAGCTCGTCAGGGATTGGGGAGCAGTACGTC. This translates into CASSSSGIGEQYV.

CDR3 nucleotide sequence: TGTGCCAGCAGTCGCCCGGGGGTGTACGAGCAGTACGTC. Translating it yields CASSRPGVYEQYV. V and J are TRBV28 and TRBJ2-7; D is perhaps TRBD2 (6 bases). Germline CDR1 reads MDHEN; CDR2 reads SYDVKM. V lost 5 bases, J lost 4 bases, and 12 bases lay in between. The CDR3 is 13 residues long.

This clonotype was detected only a few times. The rearrangement uses TRBV7-3 and TRBJ2-3; D ambiguous. Germline V gives CDR1 SGHTA, CDR2 FQGTGA. The length of the CDR3 is 15 residues. Trimming cost V 1 base and J 1 base, with 9 bases left between them. CDR3 in amino acids: CASSLMGGGTDTQYF. CDR3 nucleotide sequence: TGTGCCAGCAGCTTAATGGGCGGAGGCACAGATACGCAGTATTTT. The complete variable domain, with remaining parts taken from reference TRBV7-3 and TRBJ2-3, reads GAGVSQTPSNKVTEKGKYVELRCDPISGHTALYWYRQSLGQGPEFLIYFQGTGAADDSGLPNDRFFAVRPEGSVSTLKIQRTERGDSAVYLCASSLMGGGTDTQYFGPGTRLTVL.

The V call is TRBV2, the J call TRBJ2-7, with D perhaps matching TRBD1 (5 bases). Germline V gene lookup returns CDR1 SNHLY and CDR2 FYNNEI. The CDR3 consists of 13 residues. V was trimmed by 1 base and J by 6 bases, leaving 10 bases between them. The CDR3 loop is CASSEETVAEQYV. The CDR3 DNA reads TGTGCCAGCAGTGAAGAGACAGTGGCCGAGCAGTACGTC.

About this clonotype: A much larger clone lies one base from this, so it may be a read error. The CDR3 loop reads CASSQLGENTEAFF. The CDR3 DNA sequence: TGCGCCAGCAGCCAATTGGGGGAGAACACTGAAGCTTTCTTT. V gene TRBV4-1 combines with J gene TRBJ1-1; TRBD1 might be the D (5 bases). The CDR3 sequence is 14 residues long. Trimming stripped 2 bases from V and 1 base from J, with 8 bases between. CDR1 and CDR2 (germline): MGHRA, YSYEKL.

This clonotype was seen more than once but under ten times. The rearrangement links TRBV11-2 to TRBJ2-2, with unresolved D. The V end lost 4 bases, the J end lost 6 bases, and 12 bases lay between the germline ends. Germline values: CDR1 SGHAT, CDR2 FQNNGV. The CDR3 is made up of 14 amino acids. CDR3 in amino acids: CASSSIRFAGELFF. The CDR3, as DNA: TGTGCCAGCAGCTCCATCCGATTTGCCGGGGAGCTGTTTTTT.

This clonotype showed up just a few times. The rearrangement joins TRBV7-9 to TRBJ2-1; 10 positions agree with TRBD1. CDR3 length equals 15 residues. Unmatched junction bases numbered 11, after V lost 8 bases and J lost 7 bases. CDR1 and CDR2 from the germline V gene are SEHNR and FQNEAQ (reference sequence). The CDR3 nucleotides read TGTGCCAGCGGACAGTGGGACAGGGGTAGGAATGAGCAGTTCTTC. Its translation is CASGQWDRGRNEQFF.

The chain has TRBV28 and TRBJ2-1; weak D call: TRBD1 (5 bases). The CDR3 runs 14 residues. Trimming stripped 3 bases from V and 8 bases from J, with 14 bases between. Germline lookup yields CDR1 MDHEN and CDR2 SYDVKM. DNA for the CDR3: TGTGCCAGCAGTTTCCCAGGGAAGGCCGATGAGCAGTTCTTC. Protein sequence: CASSFPGKADEQFF. Drawing the rest from reference TRBV28 and TRBJ2-1, the complete variable domain is DVKVTQSSRYLVKRTGEKVFLECVQDMDHENMFWYRQDPGLGLRLIYFSYDVKMKEKGDIPEGYSVSREKKERFSLILESASTNQTSMYLCASSFPGKADEQFFGPGTRLTVL.

A few counts support this clonotype. The V call is TRBV2, the J call TRBJ2-7; D is ambiguous. Trimming took off 1 base at V and 2 bases at J, with 6 bases between the two ends. The CDR3 runs to 13 residues. The germline gives CDR1 SNHLY, CDR2 FYNNEI. The CDR3 bases are TGTGCCAGCAGTGAAGACAGACCCTACGAGCAGTACTTC. Translating it yields CASSEDRPYEQYF.

In this sample, this clonotype turned up many times. The rearrangement links TRBV5-1 to TRBJ2-3; 8 bases are a match to TRBD2. J gave up 1 base and V 0 bases, and 4 bases lay outside the gene matches. The CDR3 has 16 residues. The germline V gene encodes CDR1 SGHRS and CDR2 YFSETQ. CDR3 bases: TGCGCCAGCAGCTTGGAGTCGCGGGGGGGCACAGATACGCAGTATTTT. It codes for CASSLESRGGTDTQYF.

The chain has TRBV10-2 and TRBJ2-1, with a weak D call TRBD2 (6 bases). Looked up from germline, CDR1 is WSHSY and CDR2 is SAAADI. There are 15 residues in the CDR3. The ends were cut back, 5 bases at V and 1 base at J, with 12 bases in the middle. CDR3 loop: CASSISGGSYNEQFF. The CDR3 nucleotides are TGCGCCAGCAGTATTAGCGGTGGGTCCTACAATGAGCAGTTCTTC.

This clonotype has only a few counts. The J gene is TRBJ2-3, the V gene TRBV15; D is ambiguous. The ends were cut back, 0 bases at V and 5 bases at J, with 6 bases in the middle. The CDR3 sequence is 13 residues long. CDR1 is LNHNV, CDR2 YYDKDF, per germline (reference sequence). CDR3 residues: CATSRDWGDTQYF. CDR3 coding DNA: TGTGCCACCAGCAGAGATTGGGGAGATACGCAGTATTTT.

The chain recombines TRBV7-9 with TRBJ2-1; D ambiguous. V dropped 10 bases and J dropped 9 bases, with 10 bases sitting between them. From germline, CDR1 is SEHNR and CDR2 FQNEAQ (reference sequence). CDR3 size: 10 residues. The CDR3 here is CATRAGEQFF. CDR3 bases: TGTGCCACCCGTGCTGGTGAGCAGTTCTTC. The whole variable domain, remainder taken from reference TRBV7-9 and TRBJ2-1, is DTGVSQNPRHKITKRGQNVTFRCDPISEHNRLYWYRQTLGQGPEFLTYFQNEAQLEKSRLLSDRFSAERPKGSFSTLEIQRTEQGDSAMYLCATRAGEQFFGPGTRLTVL.

This CDR3 reads CASSLKADTQYF. The CDR3, as DNA: TGTGCCAGCAGCTTAAAGGCAGATACGCAGTATTTT. V and J are TRBV7-2 and TRBJ2-3; D is unresolved. The CDR3 totals 12 residues. Germline V gene lookup returns CDR1 SGHTA and CDR2 FQGNSA. V gave up 2 bases and J gave up 4 bases, with 4 bases separating them.

This chain uses TRBV7-9 with TRBJ1-2; D is undetermined. This CDR3 has 14 amino acids. V dropped 5 bases and J dropped 2 bases, with 12 bases sitting between them. The germline V gene has CDR1 SEHNR and CDR2 FQNEAQ (reference sequence). The CDR3 region has the DNA TGTGCCAGCAGCCCTACCCCCGCGAACTATGGCTACACCTTC. Amino acids: CASSPTPANYGYTF.

This clonotype was observed many times. The J gene is TRBJ1-2, the V gene TRBV29-1, with D unclear. There are 11 residues in the CDR3. Germline assignment: CDR1 SQVTM and CDR2 ANQGSEA. The V and J ends lost 5 bases and 2 bases respectively, with 6 bases between them. CDR3 amino acids: CSVYLNYGYTF. The CDR3 DNA reads as TGCAGCGTTTATCTGAACTATGGCTACACCTTC.

Only a few counts were recorded for this clonotype. The V gene is TRBV7-2, the J gene TRBJ1-2, with TRBD1 identical over 7 bases. The trim removed 1 base at V and 4 bases at J, leaving 0 bases unmatched. Germline lookup yields CDR1 SGHTA and CDR2 FQGNSA. This CDR3 comprises 13 residues. The CDR3 is CASSLGDSYGYTF. CDR3 sequence (DNA): TGTGCCAGCAGCTTAGGGGACAGCTATGGCTACACCTTC.

This clonotype was counted between two and nine times. The rearrangement uses TRBV12-3 or TRBV12-4 and TRBJ2-7, with 10 bases lining up with TRBD1. The trim removed 4 bases at V and 5 bases at J, leaving 11 bases unmatched. This CDR3 is built from 16 residues. The CDR3 DNA reads as TGTGCCAGCAGTTCTCTACTCGGGACAGGGGTCGACGAGCAGTACTTC. Translation: CASSSLLGTGVDEQYF.

In its sample, this clonotype was seen a few times. This chain uses TRBV6-5 with TRBJ2-3; D perhaps matches TRBD1 (6 bases). CDR1 MNHEY and CDR2 SVGAGI come from the germline V gene. The germline V and J ends were trimmed by 2 bases and 5 bases, with 14 bases remaining between them. This CDR3 is built from 15 residues. This CDR3 is CASSYRAGDKDTQYF. The CDR3, as DNA: TGTGCCAGCAGTTACAGGGCAGGGGATAAAGATACGCAGTATTTT.

The V and J genes are TRBV6-1 and TRBJ1-3; 7 positions agree with TRBD1. After removal of 6 bases from V and 0 bases from J, the junction contained 5 bases not matched to a gene. This CDR3 region has 15 residues. Germline assignment: CDR1 MNHNS and CDR2 SASEGT. The chain's CDR3 is CASRERDSSGNTIYF. For the CDR3, the DNA is TGTGCCAGCAGAGAAAGGGACAGCTCTGGAAACACCATATATTTT.

This clonotype was counted a few times. The rearrangement joins TRBV12-3 or TRBV12-4 to TRBJ2-1; tentatively, D is TRBD2 (6 bases). Trimming stripped 5 bases from V and 10 bases from J, with 9 bases between. The CDR3 consists of 11 residues. The CDR3 nucleotides read TGTGCCAGCAGTGGAGGGTGGGAGCAGTTCTTC. Its protein is CASSGGWEQFF.

The chain joins TRBV5-6 to TRBJ2-1; 7 nucleotides agree with TRBD1. Germline CDR1 reads SGHDT; CDR2 reads YYEEEE. V was clipped by 1 base and J by 3 bases; unmatched bases: 7. This CDR3 has 16 amino acids. CDR3 sequence reads: CASSLRPGQYYNEQFF. The CDR3 DNA follows: TGTGCCAGCAGCTTGAGACCGGGACAGTACTACAATGAGCAGTTCTTC.

This clonotype was observed a few times. The chain uses TRBV2 and TRBJ1-1; D unresolved. V gave up 2 bases and J gave up 9 bases, with 7 bases separating them. Germline CDR1 SNHLY, CDR2 FYNNEI. This CDR3 spans 11 amino acids. The CDR3 DNA is TGTGCCAGCAGTGAAACCCACAAAGCTTTCTTT. It codes for CASSETHKAFF.

The chain recombines TRBV20-1 with TRBJ2-3; no clear D. The V and J ends lost 5 bases and 8 bases respectively, with 14 bases between them. This CDR3 spans 12 amino acids. The V gene's germline CDR1 is DFQATT and CDR2 SNEGSKA (reference sequence). CDR3 nucleotides: TGCAGTGCTGACCGGACCCGAGGTACGCAGTATTTT. Residues: CSADRTRGTQYF.

This chain connects TRBV11-2 to TRBJ1-2, with TRBD1 as a possible D gene (5 bases). Trimming cost V 0 bases and J 4 bases, with 12 bases left between them. Per germline, CDR1 SGHAT and CDR2 FQNNGV. This CDR3 region has 15 residues. The CDR3 bases are TGTGCCAGCAGCTTAGAGGCAGGGCTCTTCTATGGCTACACCTTC. Residues: CASSLEAGLFYGYTF.